The rows below give T cell receptor beta chains drawn from one sample of a study of shared clonotypes between healthy human individuals. The repertoire was sequenced with immunoSEQ multiplex PCR; TCRdb's copy has only in-frame clones and lacks some. This table has approximately 940,000 clones, 70% to 85% appearing once. The sequenced sample was memory CD4+ T cells sorted from blood. The receptors derive from a man aged 18 to 30 in good health. CDR3s include the opening cysteine and the closing phenylalanine or tryptophan. Fields, in order: D gene, V gene, J gene, clone size, CDR3 DNA, CDR3 protein. A D gene is named only where the DNA matches it firmly. Part of the rows lack a size; the others show once, few, many or a class for expanded clones.

>.|TRBV2|TRBJ1-2|once
TGTGCCAGCAGTGAAAGGGCAGAATATGGCTACACCTTC
CASSERAEYGYTF
>.|TRBV30|TRBJ2-5|.
TGTGCCTGGAGTTCCCCCGGAGGGGGGGAGACCCAGTACTTC
CAWSSPGGGETQYF
>.|TRBV19|TRBJ1-4|.
TGTGCCTCCCAAGTGGGGGTTTCAACTAATGAAAAACTGTTTTTT
CASQVGVSTNEKLFF
>TRBD1|TRBV7-9|TRBJ1-1|.
TGTGCCAGCAGCCAGGACAGGGGAGGCACTGAAGCTTTCTTT
CASSQDRGGTEAFF
>.|TRBV6-6|TRBJ2-2|.
TGTGCCAGCGGCAGGAACCGGGGGAACACCGGGGAGCTGTTTTTT
CASGRNRGNTGELFF
>.|TRBV10-3|TRBJ1-6|.
TGTGCCATCAGTGAGTCGGGAGGGACTGACTCACCCCTCCACTTT
CAISESGGTDSPLHF
>TRBD1|TRBV6-5|TRBJ2-3|.
TGTGCCAGCAGTAGACAGGGTTGGACAGATACGCAGTATTTT
CASSRQGWTDTQYF
>.|TRBV19|TRBJ1-6|.
TGTGCCAGTAGTATCATGCAGGGAGCTAATTCACCCCTCCACTTT
CASSIMQGANSPLHF
>.|TRBV5-1|TRBJ2-7|.
TGCGCCAGCAGCATCCGACACGGAGGAAGTTCCTACGAGCAGTACTTC
CASSIRHGGSSYEQYF
>.|TRBV30|TRBJ2-1|.
TGTGCCTGGAGTTTGAACAATGAGCAGTTCTTC
CAWSLNNEQFF
>TRBD2|TRBV5-1|TRBJ2-2|.
TGCGCCAGCAGCCTGAGCGGGAGAGGGACCGGGGAGCTGTTTTTT
CASSLSGRGTGELFF
>.|TRBV5-1|TRBJ2-1|.
TGCGCCAGCAGCTTGCAAGGGGTGGGGAATGAGCAGTTCTTC
CASSLQGVGNEQFF
>.|TRBV28|TRBJ2-2|many
TGTGCCAGCAGTTTTGGGCAGGGTACCACCGGGGAGCTGTTTTTT
CASSFGQGTTGELFF
>.|TRBV7-2|TRBJ1-5|.
TGTGCCAGCAGCTTAGGTAGGGTAACAGCCAATCAGCCCCAGCATTTT
CASSLGRVTANQPQHF
>.|TRBV10-3|TRBJ2-7|.
TGTGCCATCAGTGAGTCGGGGGGACCCTACGAGCAGTACTTC
CAISESGGPYEQYF
>TRBD2|TRBV25-1|TRBJ2-3|.
TGTGCCAGCAGTGTACTAGCGGGGGCGGCAGATACGCAGTATTTT
CASSVLAGAADTQYF
>TRBD1|TRBV7-7|TRBJ2-7|.
TGTGCTAGCAGCTTACCGGGACAGGGTCCCTACGAGCAGTACTTC
CASSLPGQGPYEQYF
>.|TRBV27|TRBJ2-3|.
TGTGCCAGCAGCCCGTATGAGAGGGATACGCAGTATTTT
CASSPYERDTQYF
>.|TRBV9|TRBJ1-1|.
TGTGCCAGCAGCGTAGAAACGATTAACACTGAAGCTTTCTTT
CASSVETINTEAFF
>.|TRBV5-1|TRBJ1-5|.
TGCGCCAGCAGCTTGGTGGAGGGAGGTCAGCCCCAGCATTTT
CASSLVEGGQPQHF
>TRBD1|TRBV19|TRBJ1-1|once
TGTGCCAGTAGTATAGGGGGGACAGCCTTTGAAGCTTTCTTT
CASSIGGTAFEAFF
>.|TRBV7-2|TRBJ2-7|.
TGTGCCAGCAGCGCCCGGAGCGGTCGTGGCTACGAGCAGTACTTC
CASSARSGRGYEQYF
>.|TRBV7-2|TRBJ2-3|.
TGTGCCAGCAGCCTAGGGGGTTGGTCTAGAACAGATACGCAGTATTTT
CASSLGGWSRTDTQYF
>TRBD2|TRBV7-4|TRBJ2-1|.
TGTGCCAGCAGCTTAGCTAGCGGGAGACCCCGGGGGTACAATGAGCAGTTCTTC
CASSLASGRPRGYNEQFF
>TRBD1|TRBV6-5|TRBJ1-2|.
TGTGCCAGCAGTTACTCGGGGACAGGCGCAGGTGGCTACACCTTC
CASSYSGTGAGGYTF
>TRBD1|TRBV6-6|TRBJ1-5|.
TGTGCCAGCAAGGGACAGGGGGGGTCCCAGCATTTT
CASKGQGGSQHF
>TRBD1|TRBV25-1|TRBJ2-2|.
TGTGCCAGCAGTGAATCCAAGGGACAGGGCGACACCGGGGAGCTGTTTTTT
CASSESKGQGDTGELFF
>TRBD2|TRBV6-5|TRBJ2-3|.
TGTGCCAGCAAGAGACTAGCGGCCAACACAGATACGCAGTATTTT
CASKRLAANTDTQYF
>.|TRBV20-1|TRBJ2-1|.
TGCAGTGCCCCACAGGGAATCGAGCAGTTCTTC
CSAPQGIEQFF
>TRBD1|TRBV27|TRBJ1-6|once
TGTGCCAGCAGCTCGGGGGACAGGGGTAATTCACCCCTCCACTTT
CASSSGDRGNSPLHF